Here is one TCR beta chain with its context. No antigen is known for it. The record originates from a study of cytomegalovirus exposure and HLA in healthy donors. On the study more broadly: Inside one of the first data releases sat around 85 million unique TCRs taken from HLA-typed donors.

Study-level results: It was only CMV serostatus that was available as immune exposure information.

PCR amplification relied on 60 Vbeta primers (plus 13 Jbeta primers). Assay: immunoSEQ multiplex PCR; the TCRdb copy retains only in-frame clones and omits some. The sample has about 140,000 clones; about three quarters are singletons. The sample consisted of PBMCs. The clonotype originates from a man aged 35-49 years in good health and CMV-seronegative.

DNA of the CDR3: TGCGCCAGCAGGAACAGACAGGAGAACCAAGAGACCCAGTACTTC. Translated: CASRNRQENQETQYF. V and J are TRBV5-1 and TRBJ2-5, with D possibly TRBD1 on 6 matching bases. The CDR3 covers 15 residues. V was shortened by 5 bases and J by 0 bases, with 14 bases between the two germline ends. Per germline, CDR1 SGHRS and CDR2 YFSETQ. Full variable domain (missing parts from reference TRBV5-1 and TRBJ2-5): KAGVTQTPRYLIKTRGQQVTLSCSPISGHRSVSWYQQTPGQGLQFLFEYFSETQRNKGNFPGRFSGRQFSNSRSEMNVSTLELGDSALYLCASRNRQENQETQYFGPGTRLLVL.